Below, 22 T cell receptor beta chains from the same sample are listed, as sequenced in a study of T cell changes during pregnancy in multiple sclerosis. Sequenced by immunoSEQ multiplex PCR; TCRdb stores in-frame clones only, minus some. The data contain 45,000 to 60,000 clones, 92% of them seen just once; the ten biggest clones take up 0.15% to 0.2%. Here the sequenced sample was CD4+ T cells from peripheral blood mononuclear cells, taken in the second trimester of pregnancy. The source of these receptors is a female donor with multiple sclerosis, enrolled in a pregnancy study.

This chain uses TRBV9 with TRBJ2-7; possible D gene TRBD2, 5 bases. This CDR3 spans 13 amino acids. The V gene lost 0 bases and the J gene lost 7 bases, with 11 bases spanning the gap. Germline V gives CDR1 SGDLS, CDR2 YYNGEE. Here the CDR3 DNA reads TGTGCCAGCAGCGTAGCGGGAATAGGAGAGCAGTACTTC. This encodes CASSVAGIGEQYF.

CDR3 region: CASSPGQGVGYTF. The CDR3 coding sequence is TGTGCCAGCTCACCGGGACAGGGAGTTGGCTACACCTTC. This rearrangement joins TRBV18 to TRBJ1-2; 9 bases line up with TRBD1. This CDR3 has 13 amino acids. V lost 3 bases, J lost 7 bases, and 3 bases stayed unmatched. From germline, CDR1 is KGHSH and CDR2 LQKENI.

The chain combines TRBV6-6 with TRBJ2-7, with 9 positions matching TRBD2. This CDR3 comprises 16 residues. Trimming cost V 0 bases and J 3 bases; bases outside gene matches: 6. Germline CDR1 is MNHNY and CDR2 is SVGAGI (reference sequence). CDR3 residues: CASSYSSSGEVYEQYF. CDR3 DNA: TGTGCCAGCAGTTACTCATCTAGCGGGGAGGTCTACGAGCAGTACTTC.

This clone showed up just a few times. V usage is TRBV10-3 and J usage is TRBJ1-2, with a tentative D call TRBD1 (6 bases). The CDR3 is 11 residues long. Trimming removed 8 bases at V and 8 bases at J, with 12 bases between. Germline V gives CDR1 ENHRY, CDR2 SYGVKD. Written as DNA, the CDR3 is TGTGCCATCCAGGGAGGGGGGGGCTACACCTTC. It specifies CAIQGGGGYTF.

This clone was detected once. This chain links TRBV25-1 with TRBJ2-2; D is possibly TRBD2 (5 bases). Germline CDR1 reads MGHDK; CDR2 reads SYGVNS. Between the trimmed V and J ends, which lost 0 bases and 5 bases, there was a span of 16 bases. The CDR3 covers 17 residues. The CDR3 DNA reads as TGTGCCAGCAGTGAATATATCCGGGGTGTGGGGACCGGGGAGCTGTTTTTT. Translated: CASSEYIRGVGTGELFF.

The chain has TRBV19 and TRBJ1-5; D is undetermined. Trimming pared 4 bases from V and 0 bases from J, leaving 10 bases between. This CDR3 is built from 15 residues. Germline V gives CDR1 LNHDA, CDR2 SQIVND (reference sequence). The CDR3 protein is CASSRARGSNQPQHF. DNA for the CDR3: TGTGCCAGTAGTAGGGCTCGGGGTAGCAATCAGCCCCAGCATTTT. The variable domain in full, completed from reference TRBV19 and TRBJ1-5, reads DGGITQSPKYLFRKEGQNVTLSCEQNLNHDAMYWYRQDPGQGLRLIYYSQIVNDFQKGDIAEGYSVSREKKESFPLTVTSAQKNPTAFYLCASSRARGSNQPQHFGDGTRLSIL.

The J gene is TRBJ2-3, the V gene TRBV7-6, with TRBD1 matching 7 bases. CDR1 is SGHVS, CDR2 FNYEAQ, per germline. The trim removed 4 bases at V and 4 bases at J, leaving 5 bases unmatched. The CDR3 is 14 residues long. For the CDR3, the DNA is TGTGCCAGCAGCTCCGGGACAGCGGCAGATACGCAGTATTTT. Translated: CASSSGTAADTQYF.

Concerning this clone: The sample holds other DNA sequences that translate to the same CDR3. The gene calls are TRBV5-4 and TRBJ2-5; D is unclear. The CDR3 spans 12 residues. Trimming removed 0 bases from V and 4 bases from J, with 4 bases in between. Germline V gives CDR1 SGHNT, CDR2 YYREEE (reference sequence). The CDR3 is CASSLAGETQYF. CDR3 coding DNA: TGTGCCAGCAGCTTGGCCGGAGAGACCCAGTACTTC.

The chain combines TRBV4-2 with TRBJ1-4; possibly TRBD1 for D (6 bases). From germline, CDR1 is LGHNA and CDR2 YNFKEQ. The CDR3 spans 20 residues. V shed 1 base and J shed 8 bases, with 29 bases lying between them. CDR3 DNA: TGTGCCAGCAGCCAAGGGACTCTGGGGGCATTGGTTCAATCAGACGAAAAACTGTTTTTT. Translated, it gives CASSQGTLGALVQSDEKLFF.

This rearrangement joins TRBV11-1 to TRBJ2-7, with a possible D match to TRBD1 (6 bases). Germline V gives CDR1 SGHAT, CDR2 FQDESV (reference sequence). The V and J ends lost 3 bases and 3 bases respectively, with 12 bases between them. The length of the CDR3 is 14 residues. This CDR3 is CASSFRGRSYEQYF. Here the CDR3 DNA reads TGTGCCAGCAGCTTCAGGGGAAGGAGCTACGAGCAGTACTTC.

CDR3 DNA sequence: TGTGCCAGCTACAGGGGGTCCCTGAACACCGGGGAGCTGTTTTTT. It codes for CASYRGSLNTGELFF. The gene calls are TRBV6-5 and TRBJ2-2; 8 bases fit TRBD1. CDR1 is MNHEY and CDR2 is SVGAGI in the germline V gene. The CDR3 covers 15 residues. V shed 8 bases and J 1 base; nucleotides not matched to a gene: 6.

The chain is built from TRBV28 and TRBJ1-1; D not certain. V lost 6 bases, J lost 10 bases, and 15 bases lay in between. CDR1 is MDHEN and CDR2 is SYDVKM in the germline V gene. The CDR3 contains 12 residues. CDR3 DNA: TGTGCCAGCAGCTTAGGGTGGCGAGGAGCTTTCTTT. Translation: CASSLGWRGAFF.

This clone came up once. This chain uses TRBV30 with TRBJ2-5; 9 bases map to TRBD2. Germline loops: CDR1 GTSNPN, CDR2 SVGIG (reference sequence). Unmatched junction bases numbered 7, after V lost 3 bases and J lost 5 bases. This CDR3 has 14 amino acids. DNA for the CDR3: TGTGCCTGGAGAGAGGCTAGCGGGAAGGAGACCCAGTACTTC. It is translated as CAWREASGKETQYF.

The CDR3 DNA reads as TGTGCCAGCACCCGACAGGAGGGCACAGATACGCAGTATTTT. This sequence encodes CASTRQEGTDTQYF. This chain links TRBV6-6 with TRBJ2-3, with a possible D match to TRBD1 (6 bases). Between the trimmed V and J ends, which lost 7 bases and 1 base, there was a span of 12 bases. Germline lookup yields CDR1 MNHNY and CDR2 SVGAGI (reference sequence). This CDR3 has 14 amino acids.

The chain carries TRBV19 and TRBJ2-1; a weak D match, TRBD1 (5 bases). V shed 5 bases and J shed 1 base, with 12 bases lying between them. CDR1 and CDR2 from the germline V gene are LNHDA and SQIVND (reference sequence). The CDR3 covers 15 residues. This CDR3 reads CASSVDSKSYNEQFF. Here the CDR3 DNA reads TGTGCCAGTAGTGTCGACAGTAAGTCCTACAATGAGCAGTTCTTC.

About this clone: Other DNA sequences in this sample translate to the same CDR3. The gene calls are TRBV7-9 and TRBJ2-3; weak D call: TRBD2 (5 bases). The germline gives CDR1 SEHNR, CDR2 FQNEAQ (reference sequence). The CDR3 is 13 amino acids. V dropped 8 bases and J dropped 0 bases, with 9 bases sitting between them. The CDR3 nucleotides read TGTGCCAGCGCTCGAGGGAGCACAGATACGCAGTATTTT. It codes for CASARGSTDTQYF.

The chain recombines TRBV5-1 with TRBJ2-1; 10 bases fit TRBD2. Germline values: CDR1 SGHRS, CDR2 YFSETQ. V trimming: 1 base; J trimming: 6 bases; junction bases outside the gene matches: 7. The CDR3 covers 16 residues. The CDR3 is CASSLTSGVQSNEQFF. CDR3 sequence (DNA): TGCGCCAGCAGCTTGACTAGCGGGGTCCAGAGCAATGAGCAGTTCTTC.

The chain employs TRBV7-2 and TRBJ1-5, with TRBD1 matching 9 bases. This CDR3 has 13 amino acids. With 5 bases clipped from V and 6 bases from J, the junction kept 2 bases outside the gene matches. CDR1 is SGHTA and CDR2 is FQGNSA in the germline V gene. DNA of the CDR3: TGTGCCAGCAGCCGGGACAGGGTTCAGCCCCAGCATTTT. Translation: CASSRDRVQPQHF. The entire variable domain, with the rest obtained from reference TRBV7-2 and TRBJ1-5, is as follows: GAGVSQSPSNKVTEKGKDVELRCDPISGHTALYWYRQSLGQGLEFLIYFQGNSAPDKSGLPSDRFSAERTGGSVSTLTIQRTQQEDSAVYLCASSRDRVQPQHFGDGTRLSIL.

The V call is TRBV2, the J call TRBJ2-1, with 10 bases matching TRBD1. V dropped 10 bases and J dropped 6; count of bases not matched to a gene: 6. The germline V gene encodes CDR1 SNHLY and CDR2 FYNNEI. CDR3 size: 13 residues. The CDR3: CATGQGEVNEQFF. The CDR3 DNA sequence: TGTGCCACCGGACAGGGGGAGGTCAATGAGCAGTTCTTC.

The chain carries TRBV5-1 and TRBJ1-1; no clear D gene. Germline V lookup: CDR1 SGHRS, CDR2 YFSETQ. The CDR3 sequence is 16 residues long. V was pared by 0 bases and J by 1 base, with 13 bases between. CDR3 sequence reads: CASSLDVRIRNTEAFF. In DNA, the CDR3 is TGCGCCAGCAGCTTGGACGTCAGAATCAGGAACACTGAAGCTTTCTTT.

The chain couples TRBV30 to TRBJ1-5; TRBD1 agrees at 11 bases. V lost 3 bases and J lost 0; bases outside the gene matches: 13. CDR3 length: 19 amino acids. Germline V lookup: CDR1 GTSNPN, CDR2 SVGIG (reference sequence). CDR3 nucleotides: TGTGCCTGGAGCTGGGCCGGGACAGGGGGTTTGGATAGCAATCAGCCCCAGCATTTT. This translates into CAWSWAGTGGLDSNQPQHF.

This chain connects TRBV5-1 to TRBJ2-3; 10 nucleotides line up with TRBD2. The CDR3 is 20 residues long. V dropped 4 bases and J dropped 0; count of bases not matched to a gene: 17. CDR1 SGHRS and CDR2 YFSETQ come from the germline V gene. The CDR3 region has the DNA TGCGCCAGCAGCCCGAGGTCCGCCGGACTAGCGGTTTCTAGCACAGATACGCAGTATTTT. Its protein is CASSPRSAGLAVSSTDTQYF.